The 12 T cell receptor beta chains listed next were all sequenced from one sample in a study of T cells after yellow fever vaccination. TCRdb recomputed calls from the 5' RACE reads with MiXCR, one row per CDR3 protein. This table has about 350,000 distinct CDR3 sequences, about 4% appearing once. The sample here was PBMCs, taken 5 days after the yellow fever booster vaccination. Receptors originate from a man aged 18-30 years who received the YFV17D yellow fever vaccine.

This clonotype was seen ten or more times. This rearrangement joins TRBV28 to TRBJ1-1; no clear D gene. V shed 3 bases and J shed 7 bases, with 15 bases lying between them. Germline CDR1 and CDR2: MDHEN and SYDVKM. CDR3 length: 14 residues. The CDR3 coding sequence is TGTGCCAGCAGTTTTCTACGGGGTAGTAGTGAAGCTTTCTTT. Translated, it gives CASSFLRGSSEAFF.

This clonotype was observed many times. The chain links TRBV11-1 to TRBJ1-1; D might be TRBD1 (5 bases). Looked up from germline, CDR1 is SGHAT and CDR2 is FQDESV (reference sequence). The CDR3 has 14 residues. The V and J ends lost 3 bases and 5 bases respectively, with 13 bases between them. The CDR3 spells CASSFGGEETEAFF. CDR3 DNA sequence: TGTGCCAGCAGCTTTGGGGGGGAAGAGACTGAAGCTTTCTTT.

This clonotype was found a few times. The chain is built from TRBV7-9 and TRBJ2-5, with 8 positions matching TRBD2. From germline, CDR1 is SEHNR and CDR2 FQNEAQ (reference sequence). The CDR3 loop spans 14 amino acids. Trimming removed 4 bases from V and 3 bases from J; junction bases left unmatched: 4. CDR3: CASSSFSGEETQYF. For the CDR3, the DNA is TGTGCCAGCAGCTCCTTTAGCGGGGAAGAGACCCAGTACTTC.

The genes are TRBV6-5 and TRBJ2-2; D is unresolved. V was clipped by 6 bases and J by 6 bases, with 14 bases between them. CDR1 and CDR2 (germline): MNHEY, SVGAGI. CDR3 size: 14 residues. This CDR3 reads CASRRAVLAGELFF. DNA for the CDR3: TGTGCCAGCAGGCGTGCTGTTTTGGCCGGGGAGCTGTTTTTT.

This clonotype was detected many times. This rearrangement joins TRBV29-1 to TRBJ2-3, with TRBD1 matching 8 bases. CDR3 length: 16 residues. In germline, CDR1 is SQVTM, CDR2 ANQGSEA. The ends lost 0 bases at V and 2 bases at J; junction bases unmatched: 7. The CDR3 region has the DNA TGCAGCGTTGAAGATCGGTACAGGGGGAACACAGATACGCAGTATTTT. Its translation is CSVEDRYRGNTDTQYF.

This clonotype appeared many times. The rearrangement uses TRBV5-1 and TRBJ2-3, with D unclear. V shed 0 bases and J shed 1 base, with 6 bases lying between them. This CDR3 has 14 residues. Germline loops: CDR1 SGHRS, CDR2 YFSETQ. The CDR3 loop is CASSLALGTDTQYF. DNA for the CDR3: TGCGCCAGCAGCTTGGCCTTAGGCACAGATACGCAGTATTTT.

Only a few counts were recorded for this clonotype. The V gene is TRBV5-6, the J gene TRBJ2-3; 7 bases are shared with TRBD2. The CDR3 runs 16 residues. Germline V CDR1 and CDR2: SGHDT, YYEEEE. With V trimmed by 5 bases and J by 2 bases, 11 bases remained unmatched. In DNA, the CDR3 is TGTGCCAGCAGTACTGATCGACTAGCCTTCACAGATACGCAGTATTTT. Protein product: CASSTDRLAFTDTQYF. The variable domain in full, with the rest retrieved from reference TRBV5-6 and TRBJ2-3, is DAGVTQSPTHLIKTRGQQVTLRCSPKSGHDTVSWYQQALGQGPQFIFQYYEEEERQRGNFPDRFSGHQFPNYSSELNVNALLLGDSALYLCASSTDRLAFTDTQYFGPGTRLTVL.

This chain links TRBV27 with TRBJ2-7; 10 nucleotides align to TRBD1. The V and J ends lost 5 bases and 5 bases, in that order; junction bases with no gene match: 6. Germline V gene data show CDR1 as MNHEY and CDR2 as SMNVEV (reference sequence). The CDR3 is 14 amino acids. The CDR3 DNA reads TGTGCCAGCAGTACGGGACAGGGGTTCGACGAGCAGTACTTC. Protein: CASSTGQGFDEQYF.

The chain has TRBV3-1 and TRBJ1-4; 9 nucleotides align to TRBD1. The trim removed 1 base at V and 2 bases at J, leaving 5 bases unmatched. Germline V gene data show CDR1 as LGHDT and CDR2 as YNNKEL (reference sequence). The CDR3 loop spans 17 amino acids. In DNA, the CDR3 is TGTGCCAGCAGCCAAGGCTGGGGACAGGGTACTAATGAAAAACTGTTTTTT. Translated, it gives CASSQGWGQGTNEKLFF. Combining the CDR3 with reference TRBV3-1 and TRBJ1-4 gives the whole variable domain DTAVSQTPKYLVTQMGNDKSIKCEQNLGHDTMYWYKQDSKKFLKIMFSYNNKELIINETVPNRFSPKSPDKAHLNLHINSLELGDSAVYFCASSQGWGQGTNEKLFFGSGTQLSVL.

The table lists this clonotype with many counts. CDR3 in amino acids: CASSDYNEQFF. The CDR3 bases are TGCGCCAGCTCAGACTACAATGAGCAGTTCTTC. J is TRBJ2-1 and V is TRBV5-1, with unresolved D. With 7 bases removed from V and 3 bases from J, the gap between germline ends came to 5 bases. The CDR3 consists of 11 residues. Germline assignment: CDR1 SGHRS and CDR2 YFSETQ.

At least ten counts were recorded for this clonotype. J is TRBJ2-3 and V is TRBV9, with D unclear. CDR1 is SGDLS, CDR2 YYNGEE, per germline. V was clipped by 4 bases and J by 3 bases, with 12 bases between them. This CDR3 has 14 residues. The CDR3 DNA sequence: TGTGCCAGCAGCCTAGACTCCCCAACAGATACGCAGTATTTT. The encoded protein is CASSLDSPTDTQYF.

This clonotype was seen more than once but under ten times. V and J are TRBV19 and TRBJ1-2, with 8 bases fitting TRBD1. The CDR3 is 14 residues long. With 5 bases clipped from V and 7 bases from J, the junction kept 9 bases outside the gene matches. The V gene's germline CDR1 is LNHDA and CDR2 SQIVND (reference sequence). The CDR3 nucleotides read TGTGCCAGTAGTCCGGACAGGGACTTTCGTGGCTACACCTTC. Protein: CASSPDRDFRGYTF.